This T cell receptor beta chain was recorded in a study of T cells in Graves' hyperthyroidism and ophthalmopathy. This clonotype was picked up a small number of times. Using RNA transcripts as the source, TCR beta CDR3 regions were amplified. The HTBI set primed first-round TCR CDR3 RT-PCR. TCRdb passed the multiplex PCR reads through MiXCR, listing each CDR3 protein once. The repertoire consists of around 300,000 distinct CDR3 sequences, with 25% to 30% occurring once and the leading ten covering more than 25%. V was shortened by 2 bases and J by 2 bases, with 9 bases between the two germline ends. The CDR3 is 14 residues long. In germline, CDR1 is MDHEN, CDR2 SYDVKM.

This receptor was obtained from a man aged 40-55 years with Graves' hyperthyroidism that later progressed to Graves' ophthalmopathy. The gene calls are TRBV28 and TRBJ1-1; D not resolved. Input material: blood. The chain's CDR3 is CASSLVQSNTEAFF. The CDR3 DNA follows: TGTGCCAGCAGTTTAGTACAGTCCAACACTGAAGCTTTCTTT.